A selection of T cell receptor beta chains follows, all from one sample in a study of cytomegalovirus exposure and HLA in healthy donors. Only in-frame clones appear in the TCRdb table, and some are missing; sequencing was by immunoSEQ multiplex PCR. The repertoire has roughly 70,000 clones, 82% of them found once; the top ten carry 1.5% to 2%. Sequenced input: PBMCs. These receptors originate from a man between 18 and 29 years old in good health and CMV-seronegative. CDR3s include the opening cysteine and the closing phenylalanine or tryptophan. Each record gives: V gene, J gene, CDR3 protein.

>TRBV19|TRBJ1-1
CASRVRVGNTEAFF
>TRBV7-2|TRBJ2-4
CASSPETGGFQYF
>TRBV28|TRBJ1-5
CASSSRKGQGRRQPQHF
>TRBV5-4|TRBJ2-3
CASSLGADTQYF
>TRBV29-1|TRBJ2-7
CSVAGTVTSYEQYF
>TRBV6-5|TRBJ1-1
CASSYVPDTEAFF
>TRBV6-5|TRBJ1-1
CASKRQGVEAFF
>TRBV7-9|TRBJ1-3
CASSLGHGLGNTIYF
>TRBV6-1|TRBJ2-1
CASSDPSGRAKSSNEQFF
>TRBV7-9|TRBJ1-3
CASSFTGGSSGNTIYF
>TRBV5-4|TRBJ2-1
CASSHGTSGARSSYNEQFF
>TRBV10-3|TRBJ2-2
CAISQVRDGELFF
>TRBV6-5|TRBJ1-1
CASSYSSGTGEAFF
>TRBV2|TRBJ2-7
CASSGLVSGSAYEQYF
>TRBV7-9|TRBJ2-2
CASSLNTITGVGDTGELFF
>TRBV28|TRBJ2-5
CASRRSGGSETQYF
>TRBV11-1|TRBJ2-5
CASNRGSEETQYF
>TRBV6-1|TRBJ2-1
CAGSGNIGVNEQFF
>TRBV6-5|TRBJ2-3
CASSSPSGGTDTQYF
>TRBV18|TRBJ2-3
CASSAGTDTQYF
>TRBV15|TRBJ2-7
CATSRDVGQGAYEQYF
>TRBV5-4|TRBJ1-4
CASSLGGQPEKLFF
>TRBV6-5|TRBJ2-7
CASRRTSGSSYEQYF
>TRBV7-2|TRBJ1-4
CASSSRALARGLFF
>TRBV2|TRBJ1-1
CASKLSGGGNTEAFF
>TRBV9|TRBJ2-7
CASSPGQEVYEQYF
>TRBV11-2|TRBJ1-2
CASSASGTEFSYGYTF
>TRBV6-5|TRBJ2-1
CASSYETIAHEQFF
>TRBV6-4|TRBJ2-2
CASSDVPGSDTGELFF
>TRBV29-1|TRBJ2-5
CSVNRDRTLQETQYF
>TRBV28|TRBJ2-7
CASSGDRASYEQYF
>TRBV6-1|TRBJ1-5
CATQARVPPQHF
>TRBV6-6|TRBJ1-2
CATGQGLAATGYTF
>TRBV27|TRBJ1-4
CASAQTGLGEKLFF
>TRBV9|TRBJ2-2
CASSSSPEPGELFF